The present T cell receptor beta chain was sequenced within a study of cytomegalovirus exposure and HLA in healthy donors. General study results and limits: The study put around 180 TCR beta chains on its list as cytomegalovirus-associated. The study found most TCR sequences rare, yet found some public TCRs in many donors. Per published reports, the classifier diagnosed cytomegalovirus status with high specificity and sensitivity.

A word on this clone: What it recognizes is unknown.

The CDR3 sequence is 17 residues long. J gave up 0 bases and V 3 bases, and 7 bases lay outside the gene matches. CDR1 SGDLS and CDR2 YYNGEE come from the germline V gene. Sequencing was performed with immunoSEQ multiplex PCR; in TCRdb, only in-frame clones are kept and a portion is missing. The sample includes under 75,000 clones, 85% of them seen just once. This chain connects TRBV9 to TRBJ2-4; the match to TRBD1 covers 9 bases. This receptor was taken from a man aged 30 to 45 in good health and CMV-seronegative. Input material: PBMCs. The CDR3 sequence is CASSGDRQGVAKNIQYF. The DNA for the CDR3 is TGTGCCAGCAGCGGAGACCGACAGGGGGTAGCCAAAAACATTCAGTACTTC. Complete variable domain (other parts from reference TRBV9 and TRBJ2-4): DSGVTQTPKHLITATGQRVTLRCSPRSGDLSVYWYQQSLDQGLQFLIQYYNGEERAKGNILERFSAQQFPDLHSELNLSSLELGDSALYFCASSGDRQGVAKNIQYFGAGTRLSVL.